Listed below are T cell receptor beta chains from one sample, sequenced in a study of T cell responses to AZD1222 COVID-19 vaccine. Using immunoSEQ multiplex PCR, the repertoire was profiled, and TCRdb retains in-frame clones only, with some absent. The data contain over 50,000 clones, around 80% of them singletons. The specimen was peripheral blood, collected 28 days after the second AZD1222 dose. These receptors all come from an adult who received the AZD1222 COVID-19 vaccine. The CDR3 runs from the conserved cysteine through the conserved F or W. A D gene is named only where the DNA matches it firmly.

J gene | V gene | D gene | CDR3 protein | CDR3 DNA
TRBJ2-1 | TRBV25-1 | - | CASSLNSGIRNEQFF | TGTGCCAGCAGCCTCAACTCCGGGATTCGAAATGAGCAGTTCTTC
TRBJ1-3 | TRBV11-2 | TRBD1 | CASSPTGAGNTIYF | TGTGCCAGCAGCCCGACAGGGGCTGGAAACACCATATATTTT
TRBJ1-5 | TRBV4-1 | TRBD1 | CASSQDQDRDKTQHF | TGCGCCAGCAGCCAAGACCAGGACAGGGACAAGACCCAGCATTTT
TRBJ2-2 | TRBV10-1 | TRBD2 | CASSESPRGRGYTGELFF | TGCGCCAGCAGTGAGTCCCCCCGCGGGAGGGGTTACACCGGGGAGCTGTTTTTT
TRBJ2-7 | TRBV11-2 | TRBD2 | CASSTGLAASYEQYF | TGTGCCAGCAGTACGGGACTAGCGGCCTCCTACGAGCAGTACTTC
TRBJ2-3 | TRBV7-2 | TRBD1 | CASSPDRPDTQYF | TGTGCCAGCAGCCCGGACAGGCCAGATACGCAGTATTTT
TRBJ1-2 | TRBV5-4 | TRBD1 | CASSPQTGDYGYTF | TGTGCCAGCAGCCCTCAGACAGGGGACTATGGCTACACCTTC
TRBJ2-5 | TRBV4-3 | - | CASSQFLGPETQYF | TGCGCCAGCAGCCAATTTCTTGGTCCGGAGACCCAGTACTTC
TRBJ1-2 | TRBV4-2 | - | CASSQDGWGAGTYGYTF | TGTGCCAGCAGCCAAGATGGATGGGGGGCCGGAACTTATGGCTACACCTTC
TRBJ2-7 | TRBV19 | - | CASTPHGAARYEQYF | TGTGCCAGTACCCCCCACGGAGCCGCCCGGTACGAGCAGTACTTC
TRBJ2-3 | TRBV27 | - | CASGSLGGSTDTQYF | TGTGCCAGCGGATCGCTCGGCGGGAGCACAGATACGCAGTATTTT